This TCR beta chain emerged from a study of blood T cell repertoires in COVID-19. Overall study: Samples taken during acute and convalescent COVID-19 were collected in the United States, Italy and Spain. In each case, the material was cDNA or gDNA derived from T cells, B-cell-depleted T cells, or PBMCs.

Methods used by the authors: The authors estimated nucleated cell counts from reference gene primer amplification. Using immunoSEQ multiplex PCR, the repertoire was profiled, and TCRdb retains in-frame clones only, with some absent. V and J calls and clone size are given by that table; D and trimming were obtained from the DNA. The sample yields about 43,000 clones, 75% to 85% seen once. V lost 4 bases to trimming and J lost 1 base, with 11 bases between them. This CDR3 region has 14 residues. Germline values: CDR1 MNHNY, CDR2 SVGAGI (reference sequence). The chain combines TRBV6-6 with TRBJ2-7, with D possibly matching TRBD1 (6 bases). Sequenced material: peripheral blood. This receptor was identified in a man older than 75 in a cohort sampled during active COVID-19. CDR3 amino acids: CASSSPGDSYEQYF. The CDR3 nucleotides are TGTGCCAGCAGTTCCCCAGGGGATTCCTACGAGCAGTACTTC.